Described below is a single T cell receptor beta chain sequence and its context. The data originate from a study of cytomegalovirus exposure and HLA in healthy donors. Germline loops: CDR1 MNHEY, CDR2 SVGAGI. V shed 7 bases and J 2 bases; nucleotides not matched to a gene: 6. The CDR3 has 14 amino acids. PCR used 60 Vbeta primers and 13 Jbeta primers. Libraries were prepared by immunoSEQ multiplex PCR; TCRdb keeps only in-frame clonotypes and omits some of them. The sample shows approximately 100,000 clones, roughly 85% of them seen only once. The source material was PBMCs. The receptor's source is a man between 35 and 55 years old in good health and CMV-seropositive. The chain links TRBV6-5 to TRBJ1-2, with 8 bases fitting TRBD1. CDR3 region: CASTIAGGNYGYTF. In nucleotides, the CDR3 is TGTGCCAGCACCATCGCAGGGGGCAACTATGGCTACACCTTC.